Listed below are T cell receptor beta chains from one sample, sequenced in a study of Graves' ophthalmopathy and Graves' hyperthyroidism. Each CDR3 protein gets one entry after TCRdb re-called the multiplex PCR reads with MiXCR. The profile shows more than 1,000,000 distinct CDR3 sequences, 36% of them singletons. The sample taken for sequencing was peripheral blood or thyroid tissue (not recorded which). The receptors derive from an adult man with Graves' hyperthyroidism. CDR3s include the opening cysteine and the closing phenylalanine or tryptophan. The order of the fields is D gene, J gene, V gene, clone size, CDR3 DNA, CDR3 protein. A D gene is named only where the DNA matches it firmly. The listing skips clone size in some rows; elsewhere it reads once, few, many or a size class.

-	TRBJ2-3	TRBV29-1	-	TGCAGCGTAGGACAGGGAGGGGAGTATACGCAGTATTTT	CSVGQGGEYTQYF
-	TRBJ2-7	TRBV7-2	-	TGTGCCAGCAGCCCCACCTGGGGTCGAGGGGGGGTAACCTACGAGCAGTACTTC	CASSPTWGRGGVTYEQYF
TRBD2	TRBJ2-7	TRBV6-2/TRBV6-3	once	TGTGCCAGCAGCGCCAGCGGGAGTTACTACGAGCAGTACTTC	CASSASGSYYEQYF
TRBD1	TRBJ1-2	TRBV24-1	many	TGTGCCACCAGTGATTCGGTACAGGGGAGAAACTATGGCTACACCTTC	CATSDSVQGRNYGYTF
TRBD1	TRBJ1-2	TRBV10-3	-	TGTGCCATCAGTGAAGGTGGCAGGACAGGGAGCGGCTACACCTTC	CAISEGGRTGSGYTF
TRBD1	TRBJ2-7	TRBV10-3	-	TGTGCCATCAGTGAGCCTCACAGACAGGGGCCCCCCTACGAGCAGTACTTC	CAISEPHRQGPPYEQYF
-	TRBJ2-7	TRBV7-2	many	TGTGCCAGCAGCTTTTCTAGAATGGGGACCAACTACGAGCAGTACTTC	CASSFSRMGTNYEQYF
-	TRBJ1-4	TRBV4-2	many	TGTGCCAGCAGCGAGATGGACAAACCGGAAAAACTGTTTTTT	CASSEMDKPEKLFF
TRBD1	TRBJ2-7	TRBV20-1	many	TGCAGTGCAAACCGACAGGGTTACTCCTACGAGCAGTACTTC	CSANRQGYSYEQYF
TRBD2	TRBJ2-5	TRBV10-3	many	TGTGCCATTCTGGGTCTAGCGGGAGTAGAAAAAGAGACCCAGTACTTC	CAILGLAGVEKETQYF
TRBD1	TRBJ1-2	TRBV7-2	-	TGTGCCAGCGGACAGGGTGGCTATGGCTACACCTTC	CASGQGGYGYTF
TRBD1	TRBJ2-7	TRBV7-2	-	TGTGCCAGCCTAGATTTGACAGGGGAGCAGTACTTC	CASLDLTGEQYF
-	TRBJ2-7	TRBV20-1	few	TGCAGTGGCCAACCAGGGATAGCCTACGAGCAGTACTTC	CSGQPGIAYEQYF
-	TRBJ1-5	TRBV10-3	-	TGTGCCATCAGTAACAGGGTAGAGGGCGATCAGCCCCAGCATTTT	CAISNRVEGDQPQHF
-	TRBJ2-7	TRBV20-1	many	TGCAGTGCTAGGCGGGCGGGAACCTACGAGCAGTACTTC	CSARRAGTYEQYF
-	TRBJ2-7	TRBV5-4	many	TGTGCCAGCAGTAGCAGGGACACCTACGAGCAGTACTTC	CASSSRDTYEQYF
-	TRBJ2-6	TRBV3-1	-	TGTGCCAGCATTGGGGGTTCTGGGGCCAACGTCCTGACTTTC	CASIGGSGANVLTF
TRBD1	TRBJ2-5	TRBV10-3	-	TGTGCCATCAGTGAGTCCGGGACAGGGTTGGAGACCCAGTACTTC	CAISESGTGLETQYF
-	TRBJ1-5	TRBV7-2	-	TGTGCCAGCAGCTTAAAATCTCAGCCCCAGCATTTT	CASSLKSQPQHF
-	TRBJ2-7	TRBV12-3/TRBV12-4	-	TGTGCCAGCAGTTTGTACAGAAATTCCTACGAGCAGTACTTC	CASSLYRNSYEQYF
TRBD2	TRBJ2-2	TRBV9	few	TGTGCCAGCAGCGTTCTCGCTAGCGGGGGGGGTACCGGGGAGCTGTTTTTT	CASSVLASGGGTGELFF
-	TRBJ2-5	TRBV20-1	-	TGCAGTGCTAGTCTTCTAGGGGGGGAGACCCAGTACTTC	CSASLLGGETQYF
-	TRBJ2-7	TRBV6-5	-	TGTGCCAGCAGTTACTCGACCGGGATCGAGCAGTACTTC	CASSYSTGIEQYF
TRBD2	TRBJ2-5	TRBV20-1	-	TGCAGTGCTAGAGATCTGATCGGGGGCGGGACTAGCGGGATGAGGACCCAGTACTTC	CSARDLIGGGTSGMRTQYF
-	TRBJ1-1	TRBV28	-	TGTGCCCACCGTGAGGGGTGGAACACTGAAGCTTTCTTT	CAHREGWNTEAFF
-	TRBJ2-5	TRBV2	-	TGTGCCAGGGGACACCGAGAGACCCAGTACTTC	CARGHRETQYF
-	TRBJ1-6	TRBV11-2	many	TGTGCCAGCAGCCCTAGTTCGGGGCGGTATAATTCACCCCTCCACTTT	CASSPSSGRYNSPLHF
TRBD1	TRBJ1-3	TRBV7-9	-	TGTGCCAGCAGCACCGGGACAGGGGGTTTCTCTGGAAACACCATATATTTT	CASSTGTGGFSGNTIYF
-	TRBJ1-6	TRBV15	-	TGTGCCACCAGCAGCGAGGGTACCTCTAATTCACCCCTCCACTTT	CATSSEGTSNSPLHF
-	TRBJ1-3	TRBV7-2	once	TGTGCCAGCAGTGCTAGCTCCAGGGTTGGAAACACCATATATTTT	CASSASSRVGNTIYF
-	TRBJ2-7	TRBV20-1	-	TGCAGTGAGAGCCCCGCGGGCAGGGGTTACGAGCAGTACTTC	CSESPAGRGYEQYF
-	TRBJ1-3	TRBV7-8	many	TGTGCCAGCAGCTTAGAGATGGACATTAGAAACACCATATATTTT	CASSLEMDIRNTIYF
TRBD2	TRBJ2-7	TRBV5-6	few	TGTGCCAGCACCGGGGTCCCGGGACTACCGTCCTACGAGCAGTACTTC	CASTGVPGLPSYEQYF
-	TRBJ1-5	TRBV20-1	many	TGCAGTGCTAGAGAGACCAGGGGAAGGGCAAGGAATCAGCCCCAGCATTTT	CSARETRGRARNQPQHF
-	TRBJ2-5	TRBV10-3	once	TGTGCCATCAGTGAGGAGGGGGCCCAGTACTTC	CAISEEGAQYF
-	TRBJ2-5	TRBV7-2	once	TGTGCCAGCACCCCGAGGGCGAGGTACCAAGAGACCCAGTACTTC	CASTPRARYQETQYF
-	TRBJ2-5	TRBV7-9	-	TGTGCCAGCAGCTACCTAGGTAGCGCCACTCAAGAGACCCAGTACTTC	CASSYLGSATQETQYF
TRBD1	TRBJ1-2	TRBV29-1	-	TGCAGCGATACGACAGGGGGACATGGCTACACCTTC	CSDTTGGHGYTF
-	TRBJ2-7	TRBV20-1	many	TGCAGTGCTAGAGGACTCTACGAGCAGTACTTC	CSARGLYEQYF
-	TRBJ2-7	TRBV7-7	few	TGTGCCAGCAGCTTAGGCGGGACAGTAGCCTACGAGCAGTACTTC	CASSLGGTVAYEQYF
-	TRBJ2-7	TRBV30	-	TGTGCCTGCTTCCCCCGGGGGAAGGGCCACGAGCAGTACTTC	CACFPRGKGHEQYF
TRBD2	TRBJ2-2	TRBV24-1	many	TGTGCCACCAGTGACCTTAAGACTAGCGGGTGGACCGGGGAGCTGTTTTTT	CATSDLKTSGWTGELFF
TRBD1	TRBJ2-5	TRBV20-1	few	TGCAGTGCCGGGGTCGGACAGGGTGATTTGGAGACCCAGTACTTC	CSAGVGQGDLETQYF
-	TRBJ2-7	TRBV15	-	TGTGCCACCAGCAGAGATCTGGGGTTCGAGCAGTACTTC	CATSRDLGFEQYF
-	TRBJ2-6	TRBV19	-	TGTGCCAGTAGTATATCTCCCCTGGGGTGGGTTGGCTCTGGGGCCAACGTCCTGACTTTC	CASSISPLGWVGSGANVLTF
-	TRBJ1-5	TRBV7-9	-	TGTGCCAGCAGCCAAGGGACTAGTCTGCAGACCCAGCATTTT	CASSQGTSLQTQHF
TRBD1	TRBJ2-5	TRBV7-2	few	TGTGCCAGCAGTCCCAGGACAGGGGGGTATGAGACCCAGTACTTC	CASSPRTGGYETQYF